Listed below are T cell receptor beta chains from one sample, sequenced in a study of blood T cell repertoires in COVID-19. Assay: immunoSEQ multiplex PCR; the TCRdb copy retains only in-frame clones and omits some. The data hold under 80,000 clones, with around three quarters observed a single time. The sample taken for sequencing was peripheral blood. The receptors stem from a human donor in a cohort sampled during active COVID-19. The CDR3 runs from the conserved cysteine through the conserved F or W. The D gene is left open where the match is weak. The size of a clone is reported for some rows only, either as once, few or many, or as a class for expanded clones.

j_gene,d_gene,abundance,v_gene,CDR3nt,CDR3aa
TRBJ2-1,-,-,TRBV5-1,TGCGCCAGCAGCTTGGTCGGCCAGGCCGGCGATGAGCAGTTCTTC,CASSLVGQAGDEQFF
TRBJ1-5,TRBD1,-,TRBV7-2,TGTGCCAGCAGCCAGGGACAGACATACAATCAGCCCCAGCATTTT,CASSQGQTYNQPQHF
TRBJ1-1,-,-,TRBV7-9,TGTGCCAGCAGCATGACAGCTTCTGTCCTGAACACTGAAGCTTTCTTT,CASSMTASVLNTEAFF
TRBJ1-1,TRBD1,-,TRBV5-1,TGCGCCAGCAGCAGGGAACGACAGGGGAGAACTGAAGCTTTCTTT,CASSRERQGRTEAFF
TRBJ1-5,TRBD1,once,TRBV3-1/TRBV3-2,TGTGCCAGCAGCCAAGACCCCGGACAGGGACAGCCCCAGCATTTT,CASSQDPGQGQPQHF
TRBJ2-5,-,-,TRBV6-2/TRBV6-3,TGTGCCAGCAGTTTTGTTTCGAGGGAAGAGACCCAGTACTTC,CASSFVSREETQYF
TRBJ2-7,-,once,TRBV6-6,TGTGCCAGCAGCCTGGGACTTGGATACGAGCAGTACTTC,CASSLGLGYEQYF
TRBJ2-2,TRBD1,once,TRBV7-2,TGTGCCAGCAGCCCTCGACAGGGAAACGGCGGGGAGCTGTTTTTT,CASSPRQGNGGELFF
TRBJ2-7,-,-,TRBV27,TGTGCCAGCAGTTTATCTGCAGGGTGGGGACAGTACTTC,CASSLSAGWGQYF
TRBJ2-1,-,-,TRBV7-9,TGTGCCAGCAGCCCATCTGGGAGCTACAATGAGCAGTTCTTC,CASSPSGSYNEQFF
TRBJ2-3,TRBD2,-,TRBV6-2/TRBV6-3,TGTGCCAGCAGCCTCAATAGCGGGGCCACAGATACGCAGTATTTT,CASSLNSGATDTQYF
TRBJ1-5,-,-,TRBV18,TGTGCCAGCTCAAGGTCTAGCGGGGGCGGTAGCAATCAGCCCCAGCATTTT,CASSRSSGGGSNQPQHF
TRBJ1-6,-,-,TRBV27,TGTGCCAGCAAAAAAGGGAGGGCGGCGAGCTCCTATAATTCACCCCTCCACTTT,CASKKGRAASSYNSPLHF
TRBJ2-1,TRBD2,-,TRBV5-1,TGCGCCAGCAGCCCGCGGACTAGTGTGACCTACAATGAGCAGTTCTTC,CASSPRTSVTYNEQFF
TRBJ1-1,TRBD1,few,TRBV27,TGTGCCAGCAGTTTGCGACAGGGGCGGACTGAAGCTTTCTTT,CASSLRQGRTEAFF
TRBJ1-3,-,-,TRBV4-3,TGCGCCAGCAGCCAAGGGGCCCAGGGCCATGGAAACACCATATATTTT,CASSQGAQGHGNTIYF
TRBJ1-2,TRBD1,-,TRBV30,TGTGCCTGGAGGCGGGACAGCTATGGCTACACCTTC,CAWRRDSYGYTF
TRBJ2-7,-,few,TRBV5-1,TGCGCCAGCAGCTATTCGGGCTACGAGCAGTACTTC,CASSYSGYEQYF
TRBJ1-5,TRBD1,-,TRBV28,TGTGCCAGCAGACAGGGGGTCAATCAGCCCCAGCATTTT,CASRQGVNQPQHF
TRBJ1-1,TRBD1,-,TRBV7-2,TGTGCCAGCGTGGGACAGGGGAACACTGAAGCTTTCTTT,CASVGQGNTEAFF
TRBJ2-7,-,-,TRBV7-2,TGTGCCAGCAGCCAGGGCCGATCCGACCTCAGGTACTTC,CASSQGRSDLRYF
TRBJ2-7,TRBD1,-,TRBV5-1,TGCGCCAGCCGGGCAGGGGGCACCTACGAGCAGTACTTC,CASRAGGTYEQYF
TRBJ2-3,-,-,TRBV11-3,TGTGCCAGCAGCTTAGTAAGCACAGATACGCAGTATTTT,CASSLVSTDTQYF
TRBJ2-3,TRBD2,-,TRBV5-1,TGCGCCAGCAGCTTGACCCCACTAGCGGGAGGCCCAGATACGCAGTATTTT,CASSLTPLAGGPDTQYF
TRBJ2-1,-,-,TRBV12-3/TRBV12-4,TGTGCCAGCAGTTTAACTTTTGGCGGGAAGCAGTTCTTC,CASSLTFGGKQFF
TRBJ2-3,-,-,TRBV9,TGTGCCAGCAGCCCCTCAAGCGCAGATACGCAGTATTTT,CASSPSSADTQYF
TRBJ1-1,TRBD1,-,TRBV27,TGTGCCAGCAGCCGGACAGGTATGACTGAAGCTTTCTTT,CASSRTGMTEAFF
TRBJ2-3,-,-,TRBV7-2,TGTGCCAGCAGCCCCGGGAGTTATACGCAGTATTTT,CASSPGSYTQYF
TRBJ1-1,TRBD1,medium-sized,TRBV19,TGTGCCAGTAGGTTACACGGGACAGCGAACACTGAAGCTTTCTTT,CASRLHGTANTEAFF
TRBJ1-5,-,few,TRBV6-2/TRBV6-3,TGTGCCAGCAGTTACTCGGACAGTTGGAGCAATCAGCCCCAGCATTTT,CASSYSDSWSNQPQHF
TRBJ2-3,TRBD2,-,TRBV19,TGTGCCAGTAGTACGGGCGGGAGAGGCACAGATACGCAGTATTTT,CASSTGGRGTDTQYF
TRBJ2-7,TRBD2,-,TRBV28,TGTGCCAGCAGTCCAACCGGGACGGGGGGATACGAGCAGTACTTC,CASSPTGTGGYEQYF
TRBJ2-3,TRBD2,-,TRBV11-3,TGTGCCAGCAGCGTTGGACTAGCGGCGAACACAGATACGCAGTATTTT,CASSVGLAANTDTQYF
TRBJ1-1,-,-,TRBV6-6,TGTGCCAGCATTTCAGGCACTGAAGCTTTCTTT,CASISGTEAFF
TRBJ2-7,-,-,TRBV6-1,TGTGCCAGCAGTGAAGCGTCAGTTTCCTACGAGCAGTACTTC,CASSEASVSYEQYF
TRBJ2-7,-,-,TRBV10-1,TGCGCCAGCAGTGAGGGCAGAAAACGGGGCGAGCAGTACTTC,CASSEGRKRGEQYF
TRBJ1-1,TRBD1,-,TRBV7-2,TGTGCCAGCAGCTTAGCGGGACAGGTACTAAACACTGAAGCTTTCTTT,CASSLAGQVLNTEAFF
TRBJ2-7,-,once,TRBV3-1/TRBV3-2,TGTGCCAGCAGCCAGGAAACCCGGACAGAGCAGTACTTC,CASSQETRTEQYF
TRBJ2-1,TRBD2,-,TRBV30,TGTGCCTGGAGGGGGAGGGGCGGGAGCCATTCGAATGAGCAGTTCTTC,CAWRGRGGSHSNEQFF
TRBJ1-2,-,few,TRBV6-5,TGTGCCAGCATGAAATCGGGTACCTATGGCTACACCTTC,CASMKSGTYGYTF
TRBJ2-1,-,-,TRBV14,TGTGCCAGCAGCCAAGATTATCGGGCGGGAGAGCAGTTCTTC,CASSQDYRAGEQFF
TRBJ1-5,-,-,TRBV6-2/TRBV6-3,TGTGCCAGCAGTTACGCTCTCCATGGGAAGCGGGGAAGACAGCCCCAGCATTTT,CASSYALHGKRGRQPQHF
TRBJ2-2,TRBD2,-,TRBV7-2,TGTGCCAGCAGCTCGATTGCGGGAGGTGTCACCGGGGAGCTGTTTTTT,CASSSIAGGVTGELFF
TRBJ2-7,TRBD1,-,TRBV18,TGTGCCAGCTCACTTACCCGGGACAGTGTTTACGAGCAGTACTTC,CASSLTRDSVYEQYF
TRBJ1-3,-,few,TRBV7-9,TGTGCCAGCAGCTTTACAGGGTTCACCATATATTTT,CASSFTGFTIYF
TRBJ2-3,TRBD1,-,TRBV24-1,TGTGCCACCAGTGAACCGGGACAGGGCTGGGATACGCAGTATTTT,CATSEPGQGWDTQYF
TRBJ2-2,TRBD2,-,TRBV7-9,TGTGCCAGCAGCCCCAAGATGAGCGGGACCACCGGGGAGCTGTTTTTT,CASSPKMSGTTGELFF
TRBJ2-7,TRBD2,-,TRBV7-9,TGTGCCAGCAGCCCCCCCTCTAGCGGAGCTTCCTACGAGCAGTACTTC,CASSPPSSGASYEQYF
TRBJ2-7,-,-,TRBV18,TGTGCCAGCTCACCCACCAGGGGCTCCTACGAGCAGTACTTC,CASSPTRGSYEQYF
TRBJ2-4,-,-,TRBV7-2,TGTGCCAGCCGACCCTTAGCGGAAAACATTCAGTACTTC,CASRPLAENIQYF
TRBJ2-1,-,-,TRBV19,TGTGCCAGTACTAAACAAAGAGGGAGCTCCTACAATGAGCAGTTCTTC,CASTKQRGSSYNEQFF
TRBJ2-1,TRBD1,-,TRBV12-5,TGTGCTAGTGGGCCTGGTCAGACAGGGAGCGTACAGTTCTTC,CASGPGQTGSVQFF
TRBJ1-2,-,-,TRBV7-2,TGTGCCAGCAGCTTGGTTGGAAGGGGCTATGGCTACACCTTC,CASSLVGRGYGYTF